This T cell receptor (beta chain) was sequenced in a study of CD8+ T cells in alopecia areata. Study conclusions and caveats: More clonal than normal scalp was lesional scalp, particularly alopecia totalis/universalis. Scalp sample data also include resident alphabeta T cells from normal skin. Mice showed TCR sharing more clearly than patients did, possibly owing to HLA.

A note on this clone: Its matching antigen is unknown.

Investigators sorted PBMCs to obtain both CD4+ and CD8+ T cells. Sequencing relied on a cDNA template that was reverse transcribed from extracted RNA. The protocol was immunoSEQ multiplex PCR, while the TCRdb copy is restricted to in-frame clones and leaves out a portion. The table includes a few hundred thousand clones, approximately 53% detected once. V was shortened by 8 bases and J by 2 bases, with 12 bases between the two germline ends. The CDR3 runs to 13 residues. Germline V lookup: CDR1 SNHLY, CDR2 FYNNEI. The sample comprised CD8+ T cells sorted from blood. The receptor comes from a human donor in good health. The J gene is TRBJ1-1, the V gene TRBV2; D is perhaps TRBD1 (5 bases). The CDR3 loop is CASLWTTNTEAFF. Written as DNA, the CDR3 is TGTGCCAGCCTCTGGACAACTAACACTGAAGCTTTCTTT. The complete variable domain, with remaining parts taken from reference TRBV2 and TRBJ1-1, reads EPEVTQTPSHQVTQMGQEVILRCVPISNHLYFYWYRQILGQKVEFLVSFYNNEISEKSEIFDDQFSVERPDGSNFTLKIRSTKLEDSAMYFCASLWTTNTEAFFGQGTRLTVV.